Presented here are 27 T cell receptor beta chains from one specimen sequenced in a study of cytomegalovirus exposure and HLA in healthy donors. PCR involved 60 Vbeta and 13 Jbeta primers. TCRdb's copy holds only in-frame clones and misses some; the assay was immunoSEQ multiplex PCR. The sample includes roughly 140,000 clones, 65% to 85% of them seen just once. The specimen was PBMCs. The receptor source for this set is a woman aged 40 to 50 in good health and CMV-seropositive.

This chain connects TRBV5-4 to TRBJ2-5; 9 nucleotides line up with TRBD2. V trimming: 1 base; J trimming: 5 bases; junction bases outside the gene matches: 9. The V gene's germline CDR1 is SGHNT and CDR2 YYREEE (reference sequence). The CDR3 has 16 residues. The CDR3 spells CASSLIGGGASETQYF. CDR3 in DNA: TGTGCCAGCAGCTTGATTGGCGGGGGGGCCTCCGAGACCCAGTACTTC.

In this sample, this clone turned up a few times. The chain joins TRBV4-1 to TRBJ2-7; 10 bases agree with TRBD1. The germline CDR1 and CDR2 sequences are MGHRA and YSYEKL. The CDR3 totals 16 residues. With 1 base clipped from V and 2 bases from J, the junction kept 5 bases outside the gene matches. The CDR3, as DNA: TGCGCCAGCAGCCAAGCCGGGACAGGGGCCGCCTACGAGCAGTACTTC. Translating gives CASSQAGTGAAYEQYF.

The chain recombines TRBV5-5 with TRBJ2-7; the D gene is possibly TRBD1 (7 bases). The CDR3 sequence is 13 residues long. Looked up from germline, CDR1 is SGHKS and CDR2 is YYEKEE (reference sequence). Trimming left V 6 bases short and J 3 bases short, with 13 bases between. In DNA, the CDR3 is TGTGCCAGCACCGGGGGACAGAACTACGAGCAGTACTTC. Translation gives CASTGGQNYEQYF.

This clone was detected once. J is TRBJ2-2 and V is TRBV6-1; D uncertain. Germline CDR1 and CDR2: MNHNS and SASEGT. Trimming removed 7 bases at V and 2 bases at J, with 5 bases between. The CDR3 consists of 12 residues. The CDR3 sequence is CASNINTGELFF. The CDR3 coding sequence is TGTGCCAGCAACATTAACACCGGGGAGCTGTTTTTT.

Concerning this clone: At one end, the junction sequence differs from germline, possibly due to a read error. The CDR3 DNA follows: TGTGCCAGTAGTATAGATCACAGGGGGTCTCAAATCTTC. This translates into CASSIDHRGSQIF. V and J are TRBV19 and TRBJ2-7, with 8 bases identical to TRBD1. The length of the CDR3 is 13 residues. From germline, CDR1 is LNHDA and CDR2 SQIVND (reference sequence).

This chain links TRBV5-1 with TRBJ2-5; 11 bases agree with TRBD1. The J call is uncertain, as TRBJ2-7 better fits the DNA end. In germline, CDR1 is SGHRS, CDR2 YFSETQ. The CDR3 length is 16 residues. CDR3 residues: CASSLGGTGGSYEQYF. The DNA for the CDR3 is TGCGCCAGCAGCTTGGGCGGGACAGGGGGCTCCTACGAGCAGTACTTC.

This clone was observed at least ten times. The chain couples TRBV2 to TRBJ1-2, with D uncertain. This CDR3 is 13 amino acids long. Trimming removed 5 bases at V and 3 bases at J, with 10 bases between. Germline values: CDR1 SNHLY, CDR2 FYNNEI. In nucleotides, the CDR3 is TGTGCCAGCAGTCCACAGCCGCACTATGGCTACACCTTC. Translating gives CASSPQPHYGYTF.

Only a few counts were recorded for this clone. The chain employs TRBV2 and TRBJ1-1; D is ambiguous. Trimming pared 3 bases from V and 1 base from J, leaving 9 bases between. CDR1 is SNHLY, CDR2 FYNNEI, per germline. The CDR3 has 14 residues. CDR3 region: CASSDGLTNTEAFF. The CDR3 DNA reads as TGTGCCAGCAGTGATGGACTGACGAACACTGAAGCTTTCTTT. The entire variable domain, with the rest obtained from reference TRBV2 and TRBJ1-1, is as follows: EPEVTQTPSHQVTQMGQEVILRCVPISNHLYFYWYRQILGQKVEFLVSFYNNEISEKSEIFDDQFSVERPDGSNFTLKIRSTKLEDSAMYFCASSDGLTNTEAFFGQGTRLTVV.

This clone has a handful of counts. This chain's CDR3 is CASSRNRDQPQHF. For the CDR3, the DNA is TGTGCCAGTAGCAGAAACAGGGACCAGCCCCAGCATTTT. The chain couples TRBV19 to TRBJ1-5, with D perhaps matching TRBD1 (6 bases). V was shortened by 6 bases and J by 7 bases, with 13 bases between the two germline ends. The CDR3 totals 13 residues. CDR1 is LNHDA and CDR2 is SQIVND in the germline V gene (reference sequence).

The chain carries TRBV7-9 and TRBJ1-2, with TRBD1 as a possible D gene (6 bases). Germline CDR1 reads SEHNR; CDR2 reads FQNEAQ (reference sequence). Trimming removed 5 bases at V and 0 bases at J, with 13 bases between. This CDR3 comprises 15 residues. The CDR3 DNA sequence: TGTGCCAGCAGCCCCCTAGGGGGTTCTAACTATGGCTACACCTTC. Translating it yields CASSPLGGSNYGYTF.

The rearrangement joins TRBV27 to TRBJ1-2; the D is unclear. The V and J ends lost 0 bases and 6 bases respectively, with 8 bases between them. Germline-derived CDR1 and CDR2 are MNHEY and SMNVEV (reference sequence). The CDR3 runs 13 residues. CDR3 DNA: TGTGCCAGCAGTTTATCGCCGGGTAATGGCTACACCTTC. As protein: CASSLSPGNGYTF.

The gene calls are TRBV19 and TRBJ1-2, with 7 bases fitting TRBD1. The length of the CDR3 is 15 residues. Germline V gene sequence: CDR1 LNHDA, CDR2 SQIVND (reference sequence). With 3 bases clipped from V and 3 bases from J, the junction kept 7 bases outside the gene matches. CDR3 nucleotide sequence: TGTGCCAGTAGTATTTTTGGACAGGCTTACTATGGCTACACCTTC. Translating it yields CASSIFGQAYYGYTF. Combining the CDR3 with reference TRBV19 and TRBJ1-2 gives the whole variable domain DGGITQSPKYLFRKEGQNVTLSCEQNLNHDAMYWYRQDPGQGLRLIYYSQIVNDFQKGDIAEGYSVSREKKESFPLTVTSAQKNPTAFYLCASSIFGQAYYGYTFGSGTRLTVV.

This clone was picked up one time. This sequence joins TRBV18 and TRBJ2-7; D possibly corresponds to TRBD2 (6 bases). Trimming left V 2 bases short and J 6 bases short, with 17 bases between. The germline CDR1 and CDR2 sequences are KGHSH and LQKENI. CDR3 length: 15 amino acids. CDR3 in amino acids: CASSPNSGEYGEQYF. CDR3 coding DNA: TGTGCCAGCTCACCAAATTCGGGGGAGTACGGCGAGCAGTACTTC.

V gene TRBV2 combines with J gene TRBJ2-7, with D unresolved. In germline, CDR1 is SNHLY, CDR2 FYNNEI. Trimming stripped 1 base from V and 3 bases from J, with 10 bases between. The CDR3 contains 14 residues. CDR3 amino acids: CASSEGALSYEQYF. In DNA form, the CDR3 reads TGTGCCAGCAGTGAAGGGGCCCTGAGCTACGAGCAGTACTTC.

V is TRBV4-2 and J is TRBJ1-1; 7 bases fit TRBD1. Germline V gene sequence: CDR1 LGHNA, CDR2 YNFKEQ. V was clipped by 0 bases and J by 11 bases; unmatched bases: 9. This CDR3 is 14 amino acids long. For the CDR3, the DNA is TGTGCCAGCAGCCAAGAGACAGGGACCTTGAATGCTTTCTTT. Protein product: CASSQETGTLNAFF.

A remark on this clone: A read error may account for a junction end that differs from germline. The chain employs TRBV28 and TRBJ1-1; the D is unclear. The germline V gene has CDR1 MDHEN and CDR2 SYDVKM. The CDR3 has 13 amino acids. CDR3 in DNA: TGTGCCAGCAGTTCGATCTTCGTCACTGAAGCCTTCTTT. It translates to CASSSIFVTEAFF.

This clone was seen only a few times. The junction differs from germline at one of its ends, possibly a read error. CDR3 coding DNA: TGTTCCAGCAGCACAGAACAGGGTACTAATCAGCCCCAGCATTTT. It translates to CSSSTEQGTNQPQHF. The chain has TRBV7-9 and TRBJ1-5; TRBD1 is a possible D gene (6 bases). The germline gives CDR1 SEHNR, CDR2 FQNEAQ (reference sequence). CDR3 length equals 15 residues.

The V gene is TRBV5-1, the J gene TRBJ2-3; TRBD2 agrees at 12 bases. The V gene end was trimmed by 1 base and the J gene end by 0 bases; junction bases not matched to a gene: 6. The CDR3 extends over 18 amino acids. The germline gives CDR1 SGHRS, CDR2 YFSETQ. CDR3 residues: CASSLYPSGGASTDTQYF. CDR3 DNA: TGCGCCAGCAGCTTGTACCCTAGCGGGGGGGCTAGCACAGATACGCAGTATTTT.

The CDR3 DNA is TGTGCCAGCAGCTTAGCTCCAACAGATACGCAGTATTTT. It is translated as CASSLAPTDTQYF. The chain is built from TRBV7-9 and TRBJ2-3; D not certain. Germline values: CDR1 SEHNR, CDR2 FQNEAQ (reference sequence). This CDR3 comprises 13 residues. V was trimmed by 0 bases and J by 3 bases, leaving 4 bases between them.

The V and J genes are TRBV4-2 and TRBJ1-2; D unclear. With 0 bases removed from V and 4 bases from J, the gap between germline ends came to 6 bases. This CDR3 comprises 13 residues. Germline V gene data show CDR1 as LGHNA and CDR2 as YNFKEQ. The CDR3: CASSQDSVYGYTF. CDR3 bases: TGTGCCAGCAGCCAAGACAGCGTCTATGGCTACACCTTC.

The rearrangement joins TRBV4-2 to TRBJ1-2; D is perhaps TRBD1 (5 bases). This CDR3 region has 16 residues. The germline V gene has CDR1 LGHNA and CDR2 YNFKEQ. The V end was cut by 4 bases, the J end by 8 bases, with 23 bases between. The CDR3 region has the DNA TGTGCCAGCAGCCCGGAAGTGTGGGACTCAAGCAGAGGCTACACCTTC. Translating gives CASSPEVWDSSRGYTF.

The rearrangement uses TRBV7-9 and TRBJ1-2; 8 bases match TRBD1. The CDR3 runs to 13 residues. J gave up 6 bases and V 6 bases, and 6 bases lay outside the gene matches. The germline V gene encodes CDR1 SEHNR and CDR2 FQNEAQ (reference sequence). The CDR3 reads CASSPTGGHGYTF. The CDR3 coding sequence is TGTGCCAGCAGTCCCACAGGGGGGCATGGCTACACCTTC. Full variable domain (outside the CDR3, taken from reference TRBV7-9 and TRBJ1-2): DTGVSQNPRHKITKRGQNVTFRCDPISEHNRLYWYRQTLGQGPEFLTYFQNEAQLEKSRLLSDRFSAERPKGSFSTLEIQRTEQGDSAMYLCASSPTGGHGYTFGSGTRLTVV.

The chain recombines TRBV9 with TRBJ2-5, with 10 bases lining up with TRBD1. Germline CDR1 SGDLS, CDR2 YYNGEE. Germline trimming cut 4 bases from V and 4 bases from J; bases unmatched to any gene: 7. This CDR3 is built from 15 residues. CDR3 DNA sequence: TGTGCCAGCAGCACCCGACGACAGGGGGCAGAGACCCAGTACTTC. Its protein product is CASSTRRQGAETQYF.

The chain has TRBV6-1 and TRBJ1-2; tentative D call: TRBD1 (5 bases). CDR1 is MNHNS, CDR2 SASEGT, per germline. This CDR3 is 15 amino acids long. Deletions cut 1 base from V and 4 bases from J, with 13 bases between. The CDR3 DNA sequence: TGTGCCAGCAGTGAAGGACAGTCAAGAGGCTATGGCTACACCTTC. Translated, it gives CASSEGQSRGYGYTF.

This clone was seen more than once but under ten times. Other DNA sequences in the same sample also yield this CDR3. The rearrangement uses TRBV2 and TRBJ1-5; 8 bases align to TRBD1. CDR1 is SNHLY, CDR2 FYNNEI, per germline. The J segment lost 1 base and the V segment lost 3 bases, leaving 2 bases of the junction unmatched. The CDR3 runs to 15 residues. The CDR3 sequence: CASSDRTGSNQPQHF. In DNA form, the CDR3 reads TGTGCCAGCAGTGATAGGACAGGGAGCAATCAGCCCCAGCATTTT.

This chain joins TRBV6-5 and TRBJ2-1; 8 bases are a match to TRBD1. V shed 4 bases, J shed 3 bases, and the junction held 5 bases outside the gene matches. Germline V lookup: CDR1 MNHEY, CDR2 SVGAGI. CDR3 length: 15 residues. Here the CDR3 DNA reads TGTGCCAGCAGTTCCCCAGGGGGCGGCTACAATGAGCAGTTCTTC. It codes for CASSSPGGGYNEQFF.

The table lists this clone with a few counts. V gene TRBV6-1 combines with J gene TRBJ2-7; TRBD2 might be the D (7 bases). Germline loops: CDR1 MNHNS, CDR2 SASEGT. V lost 4 bases and J lost 0, with 16 bases in between. The CDR3 loop spans 16 amino acids. The CDR3 protein is CASSGRGGPSSYEQYF. CDR3 coding DNA: TGTGCCAGCAGTGGTAGGGGGGGCCCGAGCTCCTACGAGCAGTACTTC.